These 28 T cell receptor beta chains were sequenced from one sample in a study of CD8+ T cells in alopecia areata. RNA, once extracted, was reverse transcribed into cDNA for use as the sequencing template. Clones were sequenced by immunoSEQ multiplex PCR, and TCRdb holds only the in-frame ones, with some missing. The sample shows fewer than 250,000 clones, less than 45% of them seen only once. Treatment defined: oral pan-JAK inhibitor, 5-10 mg twice daily. The sample in question was CD4+ T cells sorted from blood, obtained between weeks 36 and 40, from a patient treated with tofacitinib. Receptors originate from a human donor with alopecia areata.

The chain employs TRBV30 and TRBJ2-1; D is unresolved. Germline CDR1 reads GTSNPN; CDR2 reads SVGIG (reference sequence). The CDR3 extends over 14 amino acids. Trimming shortened V by 0 bases and J by 6 bases, and 12 bases separated the two germline ends. The CDR3 coding sequence is TGTGCCTGGAGTGTTTTGTTAAAGGGCAATGAGCAGTTCTTC. Residues: CAWSVLLKGNEQFF. Complete variable domain (other parts from reference TRBV30 and TRBJ2-1): SQTIHQWPATLVQPVGSPLSLECTVEGTSNPNLYWYRQAAGRGLQLLFYSVGIGQISSEVPQNLSASRPQDRQFILSSKKLLLSDSGFYLCAWSVLLKGNEQFFGPGTRLTVL.

CDR3 DNA: TGTGCCAGCAGTACAGGGGCGGGAGAGACCCAGTACTTC. Translating it yields CASSTGAGETQYF. The chain couples TRBV2 to TRBJ2-5; 7 positions match TRBD1. After removal of 5 bases from V and 4 bases from J, the junction contained 4 bases not matched to a gene. The CDR3 sequence is 13 residues long. Germline assignment: CDR1 SNHLY and CDR2 FYNNEI.

The genes are TRBV2 and TRBJ1-2; unclear D gene. V was cut by 0 bases and J by 2 bases, with 16 bases left in between. This CDR3 comprises 17 residues. The V gene's germline CDR1 is SNHLY and CDR2 FYNNEI. The CDR3 protein is CASSEALAARSNYGYTF. As DNA, the CDR3 is TGTGCCAGCAGTGAAGCGCTAGCAGCCCGCTCCAACTATGGCTACACCTTC.

This clone was recorded a few times. The CDR3 sequence: CASSVNSYSNQPQHF. CDR3 nucleotides: TGTGCCAGCAGCGTAAACAGTTATAGCAATCAGCCCCAGCATTTT. V gene TRBV7-2 combines with J gene TRBJ1-5; no reliable D call. There are 15 residues in the CDR3. CDR1 is SGHTA, CDR2 FQGNSA, per germline. Trimming removed 5 bases from V and 0 bases from J, with 11 bases in between.

Here the CDR3 DNA reads TGTGCCAGCAGTTTCGGAGCGGGAGAAAGGGAGACCCAGTACTTC. Its protein is CASSFGAGERETQYF. The chain links TRBV28 to TRBJ2-5, with TRBD2 matching over 8 bases. Per germline, CDR1 MDHEN and CDR2 SYDVKM. Trimming removed 3 bases from V and 5 bases from J; junction bases left unmatched: 8. This CDR3 is built from 15 residues.

This clone has just a few counts. The chain recombines TRBV30 with TRBJ2-7, with D perhaps TRBD1 (6 bases). The ends were cut back, 2 bases at V and 4 bases at J, with 12 bases in the middle. This CDR3 has 13 residues. Germline V gives CDR1 GTSNPN, CDR2 SVGIG (reference sequence). The CDR3 protein is CAWSPDRNYEQYF. Here the CDR3 DNA reads TGTGCCTGGAGTCCGGACAGAAATTACGAGCAGTACTTC. The full variable domain, completed using reference TRBV30 and TRBJ2-7, is SQTIHQWPATLVQPVGSPLSLECTVEGTSNPNLYWYRQAAGRGLQLLFYSVGIGQISSEVPQNLSASRPQDRQFILSSKKLLLSDSGFYLCAWSPDRNYEQYFGPGTRLTVT.

The rearrangement links TRBV29-1 to TRBJ2-5; possibly TRBD1 for D (6 bases). Looked up from germline, CDR1 is SQVTM and CDR2 is ANQGSEA. The CDR3 has 12 amino acids. V lost 7 bases and J 5 bases, leaving 14 bases between the germline ends. The chain's CDR3 is CSGRGLAETQYF. As DNA, the CDR3 is TGCAGCGGAAGGGGGTTAGCCGAGACCCAGTACTTC.

This clone turned up a few times. The V and J genes are TRBV7-9 and TRBJ1-3, with D possibly matching TRBD1 (5 bases). Per the germline V gene, CDR1 is SEHNR and CDR2 is FQNEAQ (reference sequence). The V and J ends lost 7 bases and 2 bases respectively, with 12 bases between them. The CDR3 has 14 amino acids. The CDR3 spells CASKGSEAGNTIYF. CDR3 in DNA: TGTGCCAGCAAGGGGTCAGAAGCTGGAAACACCATATATTTT.

The chain joins TRBV18 to TRBJ2-5, with TRBD1 identical over 9 bases. The CDR3 has 16 residues. J gave up 1 base and V 6 bases, and 9 bases lay outside the gene matches. Germline V gene lookup returns CDR1 KGHSH and CDR2 LQKENI. The DNA of the CDR3 is TGTGCCAGCTCCAGAACAGGGGGCAGTGGCCAAGAGACCCAGTACTTC. It translates to CASSRTGGSGQETQYF.

The rearrangement links TRBV5-6 to TRBJ1-5; unclear D gene. This CDR3 comprises 18 residues. V was shortened by 1 base and J by 5 bases, with 22 bases between the two germline ends. Looked up from germline, CDR1 is SGHDT and CDR2 is YYEEEE. This CDR3 reads CASSLRADGRSMYQPQHF. CDR3 DNA sequence: TGTGCCAGCAGCTTGAGGGCAGACGGGCGGTCTATGTATCAGCCCCAGCATTTT.

Only a few counts were recorded for this clone. This chain links TRBV4-1 with TRBJ2-2; 11 nucleotides match TRBD1. This CDR3 has 16 amino acids. V lost 1 base, J lost 4 bases, and 2 bases stayed unmatched. Germline-derived CDR1 and CDR2 are MGHRA and YSYEKL. CDR3 protein: CASSQVGTGGTGELFF. The CDR3 DNA follows: TGCGCCAGCAGCCAAGTCGGGACAGGGGGCACCGGGGAGCTGTTTTTT.

This clone was seen only once. This chain links TRBV9 with TRBJ1-2; tentative D call: TRBD1 (5 bases). The length of the CDR3 is 13 residues. Germline CDR1 is SGDLS and CDR2 is YYNGEE. V lost 4 bases to trimming and J lost 8 bases, with 15 bases between them. CDR3 loop: CASSSSRVGGYTF. The CDR3 bases are TGTGCCAGCAGCTCCAGCAGGGTCGGCGGCTACACCTTC.

This clone was observed a handful of times. This chain uses TRBV29-1 with TRBJ2-7; possible D gene TRBD2, 6 bases. Trimming stripped 4 bases from V and 9 bases from J, with 16 bases between. There are 12 residues in the CDR3. Germline V gives CDR1 SQVTM, CDR2 ANQGSEA. CDR3 sequence (DNA): TGCAGCGTTGTTACCGGGCCGGAGGGGCAGTACTTC. This sequence encodes CSVVTGPEGQYF.

The genes are TRBV5-1 and TRBJ2-1; 11 nucleotides line up with TRBD2. The V segment lost 2 bases and the J segment 4 bases; nucleotides outside the gene matches: 11. This CDR3 comprises 18 residues. The V gene's germline CDR1 is SGHRS and CDR2 YFSETQ. The CDR3: CASSFVRGTSGTYNEQFF. As DNA, the CDR3 is TGCGCCAGCAGCTTCGTTAGGGGGACTAGCGGAACTTACAATGAGCAGTTCTTC. Full variable domain (rest looked up from reference TRBV5-1 and TRBJ2-1): KAGVTQTPRYLIKTRGQQVTLSCSPISGHRSVSWYQQTPGQGLQFLFEYFSETQRNKGNFPGRFSGRQFSNSRSEMNVSTLELGDSALYLCASSFVRGTSGTYNEQFFGPGTRLTVL.

V is TRBV30 and J is TRBJ1-1; D not resolved. Germline CDR1 is GTSNPN and CDR2 is SVGIG (reference sequence). The germline V and J ends were trimmed by 4 bases and 1 base, with 7 bases remaining between them. The CDR3 has 12 residues. The chain's CDR3 is CAWNAENTEAFF. DNA of the CDR3: TGTGCCTGGAACGCAGAGAACACTGAAGCTTTCTTT. The complete variable domain, with remaining parts taken from reference TRBV30 and TRBJ1-1, reads SQTIHQWPATLVQPVGSPLSLECTVEGTSNPNLYWYRQAAGRGLQLLFYSVGIGQISSEVPQNLSASRPQDRQFILSSKKLLLSDSGFYLCAWNAENTEAFFGQGTRLTVV.

A remark on this clone: In the same sample, other DNA sequences code for this CDR3. The chain links TRBV20-1 to TRBJ1-2, with 11 bases matching TRBD1. Per germline, CDR1 DFQATT and CDR2 SNEGSKA (reference sequence). Losses at the gene ends were 6 bases for V and 7 bases for J; bases not matched to a gene: 1. The length of the CDR3 is 11 residues. CDR3: CSAGQGAGYTF. The CDR3 nucleotides are TGCAGTGCAGGACAGGGGGCTGGCTACACCTTC.

This rearrangement joins TRBV5-4 to TRBJ2-3; 10 bases are a match to TRBD2. The junction had 9 bases not matched to a gene; V was cut back by 4 bases and J by 1 base. Germline CDR1 SGHNT, CDR2 YYREEE (reference sequence). The CDR3 is made up of 17 amino acids. The CDR3 here is CASSPWEREGRTDTQYF. CDR3 coding DNA: TGTGCCAGCAGCCCCTGGGAGCGGGAGGGCCGCACAGATACGCAGTATTTT.

This clone was found a few times. The chain is built from TRBV6-5 and TRBJ2-3; D might be TRBD1 (7 bases). This CDR3 has 12 amino acids. Germline CDR1 is MNHEY and CDR2 is SVGAGI. Trimming shortened V by 5 bases and J by 9 bases, and 12 bases separated the two germline ends. CDR3 in amino acids: CASSIPGGTQYF. The CDR3 bases are TGTGCCAGCAGTATACCAGGGGGGACGCAGTATTTT.

The chain's CDR3 is CAISTAGNTEAFF. The CDR3 DNA is TGTGCCATCAGTACTGCGGGAAACACTGAAGCTTTCTTT. This rearrangement joins TRBV10-3 to TRBJ1-1; D unresolved. V lost 5 bases, J lost 2 bases, and 9 bases lay in between. CDR1 is ENHRY, CDR2 SYGVKD, per germline. The CDR3 runs to 13 residues.

This clone was seen only a few times. J is TRBJ2-7 and V is TRBV5-1; 13 bases are a match to TRBD2. The V gene's germline CDR1 is SGHRS and CDR2 YFSETQ. V was pared by 4 bases and J by 3 bases, with 10 bases of the junction left unmatched. The CDR3 is 17 residues long. The CDR3 DNA reads as TGCGCCAGCAGCCACGCTACTAGCGGGAGGGCTATCTACGAGCAGTACTTC. As protein: CASSHATSGRAIYEQYF.

The chain employs TRBV9 and TRBJ1-1; possibly TRBD1 for D (5 bases). This CDR3 spans 13 amino acids. The V end was cut by 0 bases, the J end by 6 bases, with 9 bases between. The V gene's germline CDR1 is SGDLS and CDR2 YYNGEE. The CDR3 DNA sequence: TGTGCCAGCAGCGTAGCTCAGGGCTCTGAAGCTTTCTTT. Translating it yields CASSVAQGSEAFF.

V usage is TRBV5-4 and J usage is TRBJ1-5; 8 bases match TRBD1. The CDR3 is made up of 16 amino acids. From germline, CDR1 is SGHNT and CDR2 YYREEE (reference sequence). Trimming removed 3 bases from V and 1 base from J; junction bases left unmatched: 6. The CDR3 DNA is TGTGCCAGCAGCTGGGGGACAGGTCAGAGCAATCAGCCCCAGCATTTT. Encoded protein: CASSWGTGQSNQPQHF.

V is TRBV30 and J is TRBJ2-1, with 9 nucleotides matching TRBD2. The CDR3 covers 15 residues. Germline-derived CDR1 and CDR2 are GTSNPN and SVGIG (reference sequence). V shed 4 bases, J shed 7 bases, and the junction held 11 bases outside the gene matches. The CDR3 here is CAWTIPGLAVNEQFF. CDR3 coding DNA: TGTGCCTGGACAATCCCGGGACTAGCCGTGAATGAGCAGTTCTTC.

This clone has a handful of counts. The CDR3 region is CASSMSIRDRGNQPQHF. CDR3 sequence (DNA): TGTGCCAGTAGTATGTCCATCCGGGACAGGGGTAATCAGCCCCAGCATTTT. The gene calls are TRBV19 and TRBJ1-5; TRBD1 aligns across 10 bases. V shed 3 bases and J 4 bases; nucleotides not matched to a gene: 9. Germline CDR1 LNHDA, CDR2 SQIVND (reference sequence). The CDR3 length is 17 residues.

J is TRBJ2-1 and V is TRBV9; the D is unclear. Germline-derived CDR1 and CDR2 are SGDLS and YYNGEE. This CDR3 region has 13 residues. The V end was cut by 0 bases, the J end by 5 bases, with 6 bases between. CDR3 region: CASSVAGDNEQFF. CDR3 sequence (DNA): TGTGCCAGCAGCGTAGCTGGGGACAATGAGCAGTTCTTC.

The chain uses TRBV7-8 and TRBJ2-5; D uncertain. The germline V gene encodes CDR1 SGHVS and CDR2 FQNEAQ. The ends were cut back, 7 bases at V and 3 bases at J, with 6 bases in the middle. The CDR3 loop spans 11 amino acids. CDR3 residues: CASIIEETQYF. CDR3 sequence (DNA): TGTGCCAGCATAATTGAAGAGACCCAGTACTTC.

The chain links TRBV5-1 to TRBJ2-1; 13 bases agree with TRBD2. The CDR3 is 18 residues long. Germline V gene sequence: CDR1 SGHRS, CDR2 YFSETQ. V was pared by 9 bases and J by 0 bases, with 12 bases of the junction left unmatched. The CDR3 spells CAISGTSGIGSSYNEQFF. For the CDR3, the DNA is TGCGCCATCTCAGGGACTAGCGGGATCGGGAGCTCCTACAATGAGCAGTTCTTC.

V gene TRBV5-4 combines with J gene TRBJ2-6; D remains ambiguous. CDR3 length: 17 amino acids. The ends were cut back, 0 bases at V and 0 bases at J, with 10 bases in the middle. Germline-derived CDR1 and CDR2 are SGHNT and YYREEE (reference sequence). Written as DNA, the CDR3 is TGTGCCAGCAGCTTGGGTCTCCCTGGCTCTGGGGCCAACGTCCTGACTTTC. It is translated as CASSLGLPGSGANVLTF.